The rows below give T cell receptor beta chains drawn from one sample of a study of shared clonotypes between healthy human individuals. TCRdb's copy holds only in-frame clones and misses some; the assay was immunoSEQ multiplex PCR. The data hold approximately 1.4 million clones, with 95% to 99% observed a single time. The sequencing sample was made of naive CD4+ T cells sorted from blood. The receptors stem from a man between 25 and 39 years old in good health. Both conserved end residues are part of each CDR3. The D gene is left open where the match is weak. Some rows have no size entry. The others give once, few or many, or a class for an expanded clone.

TRBJ2-3 | - | - | TRBV5-1 | 16 | CASSLVLPGRADTQYF | TGCGCCAGCAGCTTGGTTCTACCCGGGCGAGCAGATACGCAGTATTTT
TRBJ2-2 | once | - | TRBV7-9 | 15 | CASSLAQQGSGELFF | TGTGCCAGCAGCTTAGCGCAACAGGGTTCCGGGGAGCTGTTTTTT
TRBJ2-1 | - | - | TRBV9 | 15 | CASSVGRSSYNEQFF | TGTGCCAGCAGCGTAGGACGGAGCTCCTACAATGAGCAGTTCTTC
TRBJ1-1 | - | TRBD1 | TRBV7-2 | 15 | CASSRRQGGSTEAFF | TGTGCCAGCAGCCGAAGACAGGGGGGCAGCACTGAAGCTTTCTTT
TRBJ2-7 | - | - | TRBV5-8 | 14 | CASRRQVGTYEQYF | TGTGCCAGCAGGAGACAGGTCGGGACCTACGAGCAGTACTTC
TRBJ2-4 | - | TRBD2 | TRBV11-3 | 15 | CASSLQLAGRNIQYF | TGTGCCAGCAGCCTCCAACTAGCGGGAAGGAACATTCAGTACTTC
TRBJ1-5 | - | - | TRBV5-1 | 13 | CASSLALDQPQHF | TGCGCCAGCAGCTTGGCACTAGATCAGCCCCAGCATTTT
TRBJ2-7 | - | TRBD1 | TRBV6-1 | 14 | CASSADRVVDEQYF | TGTGCCAGCAGTGCAGACAGGGTCGTCGACGAGCAGTACTTC
TRBJ2-6 | - | TRBD1 | TRBV6-1 | 17 | CASSEKTGASGANVLTF | TGTGCCAGCAGCGAAAAGACAGGGGCTTCTGGGGCCAACGTCCTGACTTTC
TRBJ2-2 | - | - | TRBV4-1 | 13 | CASSQGYTGELFF | TGCGCCAGCAGCCAGGGGTACACCGGGGAGCTGTTTTTT
TRBJ1-2 | - | TRBD1 | TRBV19 | 14 | CASRSDRGGYGYTF | TGTGCCAGTAGATCGGACAGGGGCGGCTATGGCTACACCTTC
TRBJ2-2 | - | - | TRBV25-1 | 14 | CASSEWGPAGELFF | TGTGCCAGCAGTGAATGGGGTCCCGCCGGGGAGCTGTTTTTT
TRBJ2-3 | - | - | TRBV18 | 16 | CASSPLRAASTDTQYF | TGTGCCAGCTCACCGCTGCGAGCCGCTAGCACAGATACGCAGTATTTT
TRBJ2-5 | once | - | TRBV27 | 13 | CASSSQVQETQYF | TGTGCCAGCAGTTCTCAGGTTCAAGAGACCCAGTACTTC
TRBJ2-1 | - | TRBD2 | TRBV7-9 | 15 | CASGGGDYPYNEQFF | TGTGCCAGCGGGGGAGGGGACTATCCCTACAATGAGCAGTTCTTC
TRBJ2-5 | - | - | TRBV18 | 14 | CASSLRTVQETQYF | TGTGCCAGCTCACTACGGACAGTCCAAGAGACCCAGTACTTC
TRBJ2-6 | - | - | TRBV7-8 | 13 | CASSPITTNVLTF | TGTGCCAGCAGCCCCATTACAACCAACGTCCTGACTTTC